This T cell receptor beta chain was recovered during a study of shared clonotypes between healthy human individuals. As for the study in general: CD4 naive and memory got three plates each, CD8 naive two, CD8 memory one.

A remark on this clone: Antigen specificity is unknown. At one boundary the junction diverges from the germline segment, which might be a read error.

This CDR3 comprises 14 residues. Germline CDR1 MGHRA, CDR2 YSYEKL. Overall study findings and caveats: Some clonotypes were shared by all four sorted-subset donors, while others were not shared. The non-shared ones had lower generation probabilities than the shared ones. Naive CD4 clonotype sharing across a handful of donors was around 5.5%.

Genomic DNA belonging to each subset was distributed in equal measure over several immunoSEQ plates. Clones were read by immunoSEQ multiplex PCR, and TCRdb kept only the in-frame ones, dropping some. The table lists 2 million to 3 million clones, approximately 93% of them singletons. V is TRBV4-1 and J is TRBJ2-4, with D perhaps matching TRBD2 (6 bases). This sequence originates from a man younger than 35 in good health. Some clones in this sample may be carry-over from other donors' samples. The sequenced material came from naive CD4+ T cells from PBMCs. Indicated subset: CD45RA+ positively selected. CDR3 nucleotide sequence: TGCGCCAGCAGCCAAACACTAGCCCAAAACATTCAGTACTTC. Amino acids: CASSQTLAQNIQYF.